This TCR beta chain was captured by sequencing in a study of blood T cells in healthy people across ages. At the level of the study: About one barcoded beta molecule per two T cells was the capture yield of template switching.

The authors extracted at least 5.5 micrograms of total RNA per sample. PCR was performed a second time for about 7 to 12 cycles using a sample-barcoded 5' primer and a J-beta primer mix. One entry per CDR3 protein, called by TCRdb with MiXCR from the 5' RACE reads. The data hold roughly 830,000 distinct CDR3 sequences, with approximately 67% observed a single time. The CDR3 totals 14 residues. Germline lookup yields CDR1 MNHEY and CDR2 SVGAGI. In the case of this clonotype: The junction departs from the called germline gene at one end, perhaps through a read error.

This TCR derives from a man aged 25-40 years in good health. Source material: blood. The chain has TRBV6-5 and TRBJ1-5; 7 nucleotides line up with TRBD1. CDR3 residues: CASSLQGPNQPRHF. The DNA for the CDR3 is TGTGCCAGCAGCTTACAGGGGCCCAATCAGCCCCGGCATTTT.